This T cell receptor beta chain was captured in a study of blood T cell repertoires in COVID-19. For the study at large: PBMCs, B-cell-depleted T cells, or T cells were the source of the cDNA or gDNA that made up the material.

Generated by immunoSEQ multiplex PCR, the TCRdb table keeps only in-frame clones and is missing some. This table has about 390,000 clones, about 90% appearing once. Germline V lookup: CDR1 SGHRS, CDR2 YFSETQ. V was cut by 4 bases and J by 8 bases, with 24 bases left in between. The CDR3 runs 16 residues. The sample consisted of peripheral blood. The chain joins TRBV5-1 to TRBJ1-2; D might be TRBD1 (5 bases). The receptor was derived from a woman aged 60-75 years with COVID-19, enrolled during active disease. This CDR3 reads CASSLGDFGVTMGYTF. The CDR3 bases are TGCGCCAGCAGCCTGGGGGACTTCGGAGTAACTATGGGCTACACCTTC.